A single sample gave rise to the 27 T cell receptor beta chains below, sequenced in a study of T-cell memory formation after mild COVID-19. TCRdb fed the 5' RACE reads into MiXCR, producing one record per CDR3 protein. The profile shows under 550,000 distinct CDR3 sequences, approximately 18% of them singletons. The sample was PBMCs or a T cell subset sorted from them (not recorded which). The receptors stem from an adult woman who had mild COVID-19 (a few samples of this study predate the infection). Cell type and time point are not known.

The chain recombines TRBV20-1 with TRBJ2-2; D may be TRBD1 (6 bases). V lost 5 bases and J 1 base, leaving 20 bases between the germline ends. This CDR3 comprises 17 residues. Germline CDR1 reads DFQATT; CDR2 reads SNEGSKA (reference sequence). The CDR3 spells CSAHLRGDLLNTGELFF. CDR3 coding DNA: TGCAGTGCTCACCTCAGGGGTGATCTGTTGAACACCGGGGAGCTGTTTTTT.

A few counts support this clonotype. The chain uses TRBV27 and TRBJ2-1; D gene ambiguous. This CDR3 comprises 14 residues. V was pared by 0 bases and J by 8 bases, with 11 bases between. The germline V gene encodes CDR1 MNHEY and CDR2 SMNVEV (reference sequence). The CDR3 DNA reads as TGTGCCAGCAGTTTATCCAGGCCTAGGGATGAGCAGTTCTTC. Protein product: CASSLSRPRDEQFF.

At least ten counts were recorded for this clonotype. The rearrangement links TRBV20-1 to TRBJ2-3; D may be TRBD2 (5 bases). The V and J ends lost 2 bases and 5 bases respectively, with 14 bases between them. This CDR3 has 14 residues. In germline, CDR1 is DFQATT, CDR2 SNEGSKA (reference sequence). CDR3 DNA: TGCAGTGCTAGACCACTCGGAAGCGGAGATACGCAGTATTTT. Translation: CSARPLGSGDTQYF.

This clonotype has a single count. The gene calls are TRBV25-1 and TRBJ1-4; TRBD1 might be the D (6 bases). The CDR3 extends over 15 amino acids. CDR1 and CDR2 (germline): MGHDK, SYGVNS. The ends were cut back, 1 base at V and 7 bases at J, with 13 bases in the middle. The CDR3 DNA sequence: TGTGCCAGCAGTGAATTATCAGGGGCAGTTGAAAAACTGTTTTTT. Translation gives CASSELSGAVEKLFF.

This chain connects TRBV7-9 to TRBJ2-7; the D gene is possibly TRBD1 (6 bases). CDR3 length equals 14 residues. V lost 5 bases to trimming and J lost 6 bases, with 17 bases between them. Germline CDR1 and CDR2: SEHNR and FQNEAQ (reference sequence). The CDR3 spells CASSTTGTMFEQYF. Here the CDR3 DNA reads TGTGCCAGCAGCACGACAGGTACCATGTTCGAGCAGTACTTC.

This clonotype has a handful of counts. The chain has TRBV29-1 and TRBJ2-5, with 9 bases identical to TRBD2. The CDR3 covers 14 residues. Germline CDR1 reads SQVTM; CDR2 reads ANQGSEA. V dropped 6 bases and J dropped 12; count of bases not matched to a gene: 17. The DNA for the CDR3 is TGCAGCGTCAGCTCCGGGACTAGCTCACCCTCGAAGTACTTC. It is translated as CSVSSGTSSPSKYF.

This clonotype has ten or more counts. This chain uses TRBV4-2 with TRBJ2-1; D gene ambiguous. Trimming pared 2 bases from V and 13 bases from J, leaving 9 bases between. The length of the CDR3 is 11 residues. CDR1 and CDR2 from the germline V gene are LGHNA and YNFKEQ. The CDR3 nucleotides are TGTGCCAGCAGCCAACAGGAGCGTCAGTTCTTC. Residues: CASSQQERQFF.

The CDR3 nucleotides read TGTGCCAGCAGCTCACTTGGACTAGCGAACTCCTACGAGCAGTACTTC. It yields the protein CASSSLGLANSYEQYF. J is TRBJ2-7 and V is TRBV7-9; TRBD2 agrees at 9 bases. Germline CDR1 is SEHNR and CDR2 is FQNEAQ (reference sequence). Trimming removed 4 bases from V and 0 bases from J; junction bases left unmatched: 7. CDR3 length: 16 residues.

V usage is TRBV5-1 and J usage is TRBJ1-4; D is perhaps TRBD1 (5 bases). This CDR3 has 16 amino acids. Germline CDR1 SGHRS, CDR2 YFSETQ. V was cut by 0 bases and J by 6 bases, with 15 bases left in between. This chain's CDR3 is CASSLVSGRGDEKLFF. In DNA form, the CDR3 reads TGCGCCAGCAGCTTGGTCTCGGGGCGCGGAGATGAAAAACTGTTTTTT. Full variable domain (rest looked up from reference TRBV5-1 and TRBJ1-4): KAGVTQTPRYLIKTRGQQVTLSCSPISGHRSVSWYQQTPGQGLQFLFEYFSETQRNKGNFPGRFSGRQFSNSRSEMNVSTLELGDSALYLCASSLVSGRGDEKLFFGSGTQLSVL.

The chain is built from TRBV2 and TRBJ2-1; the match to TRBD1 covers 8 bases. Germline CDR1 is SNHLY and CDR2 is FYNNEI. This CDR3 has 13 amino acids. V was clipped by 4 bases and J by 6 bases; unmatched bases: 2. This CDR3 is CASSGTGFNEQFF. The CDR3 bases are TGTGCCAGCAGTGGGACAGGGTTCAATGAGCAGTTCTTC.

This clonotype has a count of ten or more. V is TRBV7-9 and J is TRBJ2-2; TRBD1 aligns across 10 bases. V was clipped by 6 bases and J by 1 base; unmatched bases: 5. The CDR3 extends over 16 amino acids. In germline, CDR1 is SEHNR, CDR2 FQNEAQ (reference sequence). The chain's CDR3 is CASRVDRGRNTGELFF. The CDR3 region has the DNA TGTGCCAGCAGAGTAGACAGGGGGCGGAACACCGGGGAGCTGTTTTTT.

This clonotype appeared a single time. The rearrangement links TRBV12-3 or TRBV12-4 to TRBJ2-1, with 10 positions matching TRBD2. The V segment lost 5 bases and the J segment 4 bases; nucleotides outside the gene matches: 8. The CDR3 contains 16 residues. CDR3 amino acids: CASSPDEREGYNEQFF. The CDR3 bases are TGTGCCAGCAGTCCGGATGAGCGGGAGGGGTACAATGAGCAGTTCTTC.

This clonotype was recorded a few times. The chain employs TRBV2 and TRBJ2-7; D is unresolved. The CDR3 covers 12 residues. Germline V gives CDR1 SNHLY, CDR2 FYNNEI. CDR3 region: CVTGPSSYEQYF. The CDR3 nucleotides read TGTGTCACGGGTCCGAGCTCCTACGAGCAGTACTTC.

The J gene is TRBJ2-3, the V gene TRBV5-1; 9 bases map to TRBD2. The CDR3 extends over 15 amino acids. The V gene end was trimmed by 0 bases and the J gene end by 5 bases; junction bases not matched to a gene: 4. Germline CDR1 is SGHRS and CDR2 is YFSETQ. Written as DNA, the CDR3 is TGCGCCAGCAGCTTGGAGGCTAGCGGGGTAGATACGCAGTATTTT. It codes for CASSLEASGVDTQYF.

This clonotype was observed at least ten times. The chain couples TRBV7-2 to TRBJ2-4; D possibly corresponds to TRBD1 (5 bases). Germline lookup yields CDR1 SGHTA and CDR2 FQGNSA. The germline V and J ends were trimmed by 2 bases and 4 bases, with 15 bases remaining between them. This CDR3 comprises 16 residues. The CDR3 sequence: CASSLRSGAGKNIQYF. The CDR3 nucleotides read TGTGCCAGCAGCTTACGTAGTGGGGCAGGAAAAAACATTCAGTACTTC.

This clonotype has just a few counts. The rearrangement joins TRBV3-1 to TRBJ2-1, with 7 positions matching TRBD2. CDR3 length: 17 residues. Germline V lookup: CDR1 LGHDT, CDR2 YNNKEL (reference sequence). V trimming: 0 bases; J trimming: 0 bases; junction bases outside the gene matches: 5. In DNA, the CDR3 is TGTGCCAGCAGCCAAGATCAAGGCGGGGGCTCCTACAATGAGCAGTTCTTC. It codes for CASSQDQGGGSYNEQFF.

This clonotype has more than one count but fewer than ten. The chain links TRBV24-1 to TRBJ1-2; D remains unclear. This CDR3 spans 16 amino acids. The V gene's germline CDR1 is KGHDR and CDR2 SFDVKD. The ends were cut back, 2 bases at V and 5 bases at J, with 17 bases in the middle. The CDR3, as DNA: TGTGCCACCAGTGATTCGCACCCCGGCGAAACTTATGGCTACACCTTC. As protein: CATSDSHPGETYGYTF.

V gene TRBV6-5 combines with J gene TRBJ2-3; tentative D call: TRBD1 (5 bases). The CDR3 is made up of 14 amino acids. In germline, CDR1 is MNHEY, CDR2 SVGAGI. The V gene lost 11 bases and the J gene lost 2 bases, with 17 bases spanning the gap. DNA for the CDR3: TGTGCCGCCAGACAGACAATTCTCACAGATACGCAGTATTTT. Its protein product is CAARQTILTDTQYF.

CDR3 coding DNA: TGCGCCAGCAGCCAAGATGGGAGGCAGACGGCCTACGAGCAGTACTTC. It codes for CASSQDGRQTAYEQYF. This chain joins TRBV4-3 and TRBJ2-7; possibly TRBD2 for D (6 bases). Per the germline V gene, CDR1 is LGHNA and CDR2 is YSLEER. The CDR3 sequence is 16 residues long. Trimming pared 0 bases from V and 2 bases from J, leaving 14 bases between.

This clonotype was detected only a few times. The chain has TRBV14 and TRBJ2-1, with TRBD2 matching over 10 bases. The CDR3 extends over 18 amino acids. The V gene end was trimmed by 0 bases and the J gene end by 0 bases; junction bases not matched to a gene: 5. The germline V gene encodes CDR1 SGHDN and CDR2 FVKESK. In DNA form, the CDR3 reads TGTGCCAGCAGCCAAGAATGGACTAGCGGTTACTCCTACAATGAGCAGTTCTTC. Protein product: CASSQEWTSGYSYNEQFF.

The CDR3, as DNA: TGTGCCAGCAGTCCTCGACTAGCGGGTAACTACGAGCAGTACTTC. Residues: CASSPRLAGNYEQYF. The chain recombines TRBV12-3 or TRBV12-4 with TRBJ2-7; TRBD2 matches 10 bases. V lost 5 bases to trimming and J lost 3 bases; unmatched junction nucleotides: 7. CDR3 length: 15 amino acids.

This clonotype was detected only a few times. The chain joins TRBV2 to TRBJ1-1, with 9 bases lining up with TRBD1. Per the germline V gene, CDR1 is SNHLY and CDR2 is FYNNEI. The CDR3 spans 12 residues. The junction had 5 bases not matched to a gene; V was cut back by 10 bases and J by 5 bases. CDR3 coding DNA: TGTGCCATCATGACAGGGGGAACTGAAGCTTTCTTT. This encodes CAIMTGGTEAFF.

There are a few counts of this clonotype. The chain has TRBV20-1 and TRBJ2-1, with D perhaps TRBD2 (5 bases). This CDR3 has 13 residues. Germline CDR1 reads DFQATT; CDR2 reads SNEGSKA (reference sequence). V lost 4 bases to trimming and J lost 8 bases, with 15 bases between them. This CDR3 is CSATGGRTHEQFF. CDR3 bases: TGCAGTGCTACCGGAGGTAGGACCCATGAGCAGTTCTTC.

The chain links TRBV6-2 or TRBV6-3 to TRBJ2-7, with 12 bases fitting TRBD2. CDR1 is MNHEY and CDR2 is SVGEGT in the germline V gene. With 8 bases clipped from V and 0 bases from J, the junction kept 8 bases outside the gene matches. The CDR3 covers 16 residues. CDR3 in amino acids: CASDLGLAGPSYEQYF. CDR3 nucleotides: TGTGCCAGCGACCTAGGACTAGCGGGGCCCTCCTACGAGCAGTACTTC.

The CDR3 loop reads CASGLDLGRGNEQFF. As DNA, the CDR3 is TGTGCTAGTGGTTTGGACCTGGGGCGAGGGAATGAGCAGTTCTTC. The chain carries TRBV12-5 and TRBJ2-1, with D possibly being TRBD1 or TRBD2 (5 bases each). V was shortened by 1 base and J by 7 bases, with 14 bases between the two germline ends. This CDR3 has 15 residues. The V gene's germline CDR1 is LGHNT and CDR2 FRNRAP.

The chain joins TRBV7-9 to TRBJ2-7; the D gene could be TRBD1 or TRBD2 (5 bases each). Between the trimmed V and J ends, which lost 5 bases and 6 bases, there was a span of 17 bases. Germline V lookup: CDR1 SEHNR, CDR2 FQNEAQ (reference sequence). The CDR3 totals 14 residues. The CDR3 reads CASSPRSMRGEQYF. The DNA for the CDR3 is TGTGCCAGCAGCCCTAGGAGTATGAGGGGCGAGCAGTACTTC.

The chain employs TRBV28 and TRBJ2-7, with 10 bases that match TRBD2. Germline V gene sequence: CDR1 MDHEN, CDR2 SYDVKM. The CDR3 has 14 residues. Trimming cost V 2 bases and J 5 bases; bases outside gene matches: 3. CDR3 bases: TGTGCCAGCAGTTTACGAACTAGCGGGAACGAGCAGTACTTC. It encodes CASSLRTSGNEQYF.